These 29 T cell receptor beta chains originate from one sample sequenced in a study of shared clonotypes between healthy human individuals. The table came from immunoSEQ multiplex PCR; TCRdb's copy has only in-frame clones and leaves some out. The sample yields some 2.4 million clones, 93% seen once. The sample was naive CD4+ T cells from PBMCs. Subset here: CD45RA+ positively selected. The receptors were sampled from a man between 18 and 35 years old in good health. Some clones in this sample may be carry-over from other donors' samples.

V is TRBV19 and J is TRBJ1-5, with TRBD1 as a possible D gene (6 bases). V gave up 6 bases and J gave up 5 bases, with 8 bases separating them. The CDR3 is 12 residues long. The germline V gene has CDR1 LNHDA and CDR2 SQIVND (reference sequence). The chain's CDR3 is CASRGGDQPQHF. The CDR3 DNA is TGTGCCAGTAGAGGGGGGGATCAGCCCCAGCATTTT. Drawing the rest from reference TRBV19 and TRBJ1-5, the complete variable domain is DGGITQSPKYLFRKEGQNVTLSCEQNLNHDAMYWYRQDPGQGLRLIYYSQIVNDFQKGDIAEGYSVSREKKESFPLTVTSAQKNPTAFYLCASRGGDQPQHFGDGTRLSIL.

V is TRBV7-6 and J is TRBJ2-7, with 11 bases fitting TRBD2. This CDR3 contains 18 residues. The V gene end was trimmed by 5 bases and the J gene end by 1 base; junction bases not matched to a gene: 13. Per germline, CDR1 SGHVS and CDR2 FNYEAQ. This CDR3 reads CASSRSSGLAVLSYEQYF. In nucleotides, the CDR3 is TGTGCCAGCAGCCGGTCCTCGGGACTAGCGGTATTATCCTACGAGCAGTACTTC.

CDR3 region: CAISGGLAGERLETQYF. For the CDR3, the DNA is TGTGCCATCAGTGGGGGACTAGCGGGGGAGAGGCTGGAGACCCAGTACTTC. The J gene is TRBJ2-5, the V gene TRBV10-3, with 14 bases matching TRBD2. Per the germline V gene, CDR1 is ENHRY and CDR2 is SYGVKD. The CDR3 is 17 residues long. Losses at the gene ends were 4 bases for V and 5 bases for J; bases not matched to a gene: 9.

In DNA form, the CDR3 reads TGTGCCAGCAGCGATAAACAGGGCTACGAGCAGTACTTC. As protein: CASSDKQGYEQYF. This rearrangement joins TRBV2 to TRBJ2-7; perhaps TRBD1 as D (6 bases). This CDR3 is built from 13 residues. Germline V gives CDR1 SNHLY, CDR2 FYNNEI. V was cut by 6 bases and J by 3 bases, with 12 bases left in between.

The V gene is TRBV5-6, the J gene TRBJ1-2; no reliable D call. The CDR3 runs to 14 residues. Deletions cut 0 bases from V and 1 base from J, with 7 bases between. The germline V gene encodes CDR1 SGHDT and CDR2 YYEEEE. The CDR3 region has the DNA TGTGCCAGCAGCTTGGGGCGTTTTAACTATGGCTACACCTTC. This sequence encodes CASSLGRFNYGYTF.

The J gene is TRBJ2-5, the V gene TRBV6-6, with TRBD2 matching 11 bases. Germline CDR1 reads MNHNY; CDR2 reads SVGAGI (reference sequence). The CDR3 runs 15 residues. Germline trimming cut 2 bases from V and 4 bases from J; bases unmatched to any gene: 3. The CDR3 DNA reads TGTGCCAGCAGTTACAGGCTAGCGGGAGGAGAGACCCAGTACTTC. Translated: CASSYRLAGGETQYF.

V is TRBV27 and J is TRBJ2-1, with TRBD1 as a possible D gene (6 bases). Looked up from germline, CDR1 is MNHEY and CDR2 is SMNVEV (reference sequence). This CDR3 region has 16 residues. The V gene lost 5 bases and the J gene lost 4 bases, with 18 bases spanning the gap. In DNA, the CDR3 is TGTGCCAGCAGTAGACGACAGGACTCCGTATACAATGAGCAGTTCTTC. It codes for CASSRRQDSVYNEQFF.

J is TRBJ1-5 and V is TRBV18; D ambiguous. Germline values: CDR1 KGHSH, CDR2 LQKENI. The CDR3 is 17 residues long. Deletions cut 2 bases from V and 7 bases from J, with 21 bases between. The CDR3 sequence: CASSPGAGSPGNQPQHF. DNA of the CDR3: TGTGCCAGCTCACCAGGTGCAGGCTCCCCGGGAAACCAGCCCCAGCATTTT.

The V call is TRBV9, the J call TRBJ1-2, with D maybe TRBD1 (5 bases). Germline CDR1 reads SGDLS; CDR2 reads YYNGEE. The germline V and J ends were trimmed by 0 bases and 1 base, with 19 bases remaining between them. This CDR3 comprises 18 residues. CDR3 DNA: TGTGCCAGCAGCGTAGGCCCGGGGACGACAGAAATTAACTATGGCTACACCTTC. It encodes CASSVGPGTTEINYGYTF.

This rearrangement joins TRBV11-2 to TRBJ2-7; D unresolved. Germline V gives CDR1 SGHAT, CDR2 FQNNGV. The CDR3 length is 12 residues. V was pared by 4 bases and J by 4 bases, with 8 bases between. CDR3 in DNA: TGTGCCAGCAGCTGGATGGGTTACGAGCAGTACTTC. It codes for CASSWMGYEQYF.

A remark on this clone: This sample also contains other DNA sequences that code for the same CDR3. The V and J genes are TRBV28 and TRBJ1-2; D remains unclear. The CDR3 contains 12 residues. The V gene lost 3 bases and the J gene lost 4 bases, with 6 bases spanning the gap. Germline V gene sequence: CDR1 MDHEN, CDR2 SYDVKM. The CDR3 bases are TGTGCCAGCAGTTTGTCCTCCTATGGCTACACCTTC. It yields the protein CASSLSSYGYTF.

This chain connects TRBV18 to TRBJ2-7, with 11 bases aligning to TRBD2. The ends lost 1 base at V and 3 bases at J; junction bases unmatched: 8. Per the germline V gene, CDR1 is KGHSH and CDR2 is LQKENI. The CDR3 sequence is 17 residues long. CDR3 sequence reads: CASSPRTSGSRRYEQYF. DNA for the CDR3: TGTGCCAGCTCACCACGTACTAGCGGGAGCCGGCGCTACGAGCAGTACTTC.

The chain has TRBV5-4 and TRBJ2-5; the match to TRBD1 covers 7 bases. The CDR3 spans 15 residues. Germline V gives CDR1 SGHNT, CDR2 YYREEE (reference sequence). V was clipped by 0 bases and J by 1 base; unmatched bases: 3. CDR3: CASSLVGQSQETQYF. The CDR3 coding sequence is TGTGCCAGCAGCTTGGTGGGACAGTCCCAAGAGACCCAGTACTTC.

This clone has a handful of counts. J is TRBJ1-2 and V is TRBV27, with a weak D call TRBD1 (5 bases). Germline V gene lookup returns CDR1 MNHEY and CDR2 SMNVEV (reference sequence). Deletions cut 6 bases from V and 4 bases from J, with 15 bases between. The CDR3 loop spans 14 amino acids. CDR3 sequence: CASRRVPGSYGYTF. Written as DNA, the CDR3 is TGTGCCAGCAGAAGGGTTCCAGGGTCCTATGGCTACACCTTC.

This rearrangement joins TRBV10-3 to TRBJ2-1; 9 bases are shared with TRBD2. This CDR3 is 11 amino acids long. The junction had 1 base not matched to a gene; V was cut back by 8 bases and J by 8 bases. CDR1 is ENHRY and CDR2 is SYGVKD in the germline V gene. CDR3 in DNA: TGTGCCATCGGCGGGAGGGATGAGCAGTTCTTC. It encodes CAIGGRDEQFF.

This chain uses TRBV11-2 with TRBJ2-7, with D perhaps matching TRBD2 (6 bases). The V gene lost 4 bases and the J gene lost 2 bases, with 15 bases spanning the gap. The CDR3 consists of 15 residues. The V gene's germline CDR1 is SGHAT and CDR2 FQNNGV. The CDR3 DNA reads TGTGCCAGCAGCTCAACTAGGCGGGGCACCTACGAGCAGTACTTC. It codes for CASSSTRRGTYEQYF.

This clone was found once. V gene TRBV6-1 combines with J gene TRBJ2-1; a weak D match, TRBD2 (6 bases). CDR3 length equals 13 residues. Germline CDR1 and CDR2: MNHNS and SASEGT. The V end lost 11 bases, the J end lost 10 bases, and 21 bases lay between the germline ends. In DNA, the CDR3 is TGTGCCTCGTCTTCGGCGGGGCTTATAGAGCAGTTCTTC. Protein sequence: CASSSAGLIEQFF.

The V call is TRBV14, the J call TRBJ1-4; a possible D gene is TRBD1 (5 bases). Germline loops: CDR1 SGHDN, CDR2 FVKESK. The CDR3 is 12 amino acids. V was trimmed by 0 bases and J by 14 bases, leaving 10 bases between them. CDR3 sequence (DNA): TGTGCCAGCAGCCAAGATGCAGGGAGGCTGTTTTTT. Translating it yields CASSQDAGRLFF. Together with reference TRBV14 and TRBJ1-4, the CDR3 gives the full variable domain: EAGVTQFPSHSVIEKGQTVTLRCDPISGHDNLYWYRRVMGKEIKFLLHFVKESKQDESGMPNNRFLAERTGGTYSTLKVQPAELEDSGVYFCASSQDAGRLFFGSGTQLSVL.

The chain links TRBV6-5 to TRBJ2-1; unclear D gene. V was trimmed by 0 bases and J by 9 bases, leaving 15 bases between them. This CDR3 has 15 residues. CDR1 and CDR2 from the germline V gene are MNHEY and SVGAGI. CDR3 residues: CASSYSSPTRREQFF. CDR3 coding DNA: TGTGCCAGCAGTTACTCGTCGCCAACGCGCCGTGAGCAGTTCTTC.

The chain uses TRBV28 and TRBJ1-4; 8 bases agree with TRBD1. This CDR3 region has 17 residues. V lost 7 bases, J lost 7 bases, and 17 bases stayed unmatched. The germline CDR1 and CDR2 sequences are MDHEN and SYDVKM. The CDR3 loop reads CASTAAGRGRFSEKLFF. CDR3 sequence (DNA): TGTGCCAGCACCGCTGCGGGCAGGGGGCGATTTAGTGAAAAACTGTTTTTT.

This CDR3 reads CASSRNVDYGYTF. CDR3 nucleotide sequence: TGTGCCAGCAGCAGGAATGTAGACTATGGCTACACCTTC. The rearrangement links TRBV9 to TRBJ1-2; D not certain. Trimming stripped 4 bases from V and 3 bases from J, with 10 bases between. The V gene's germline CDR1 is SGDLS and CDR2 YYNGEE. This CDR3 is 13 amino acids long.

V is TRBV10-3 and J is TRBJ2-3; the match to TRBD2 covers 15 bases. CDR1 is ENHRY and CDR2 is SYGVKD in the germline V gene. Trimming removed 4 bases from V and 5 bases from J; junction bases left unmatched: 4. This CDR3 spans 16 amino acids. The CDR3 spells CAISGQGLAGGDTQYF. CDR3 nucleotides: TGTGCCATCAGTGGTCAGGGACTAGCGGGAGGAGATACGCAGTATTTT.

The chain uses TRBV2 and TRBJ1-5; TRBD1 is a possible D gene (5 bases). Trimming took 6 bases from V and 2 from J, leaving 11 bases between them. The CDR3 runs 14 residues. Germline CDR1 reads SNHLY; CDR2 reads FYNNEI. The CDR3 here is CASREGSGNQPQHF. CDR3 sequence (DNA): TGTGCCAGCAGAGAGGGGTCCGGCAATCAGCCCCAGCATTTT.

In DNA, the CDR3 is TGTGCCAGCAGCTTGGGAAGCGGGGGAACCTACGAGCAGTACTTC. This encodes CASSLGSGGTYEQYF. The chain is built from TRBV5-6 and TRBJ2-7; 8 bases fit TRBD2. There are 15 residues in the CDR3. Germline loops: CDR1 SGHDT, CDR2 YYEEEE. V was clipped by 0 bases and J by 2 bases; unmatched bases: 4.

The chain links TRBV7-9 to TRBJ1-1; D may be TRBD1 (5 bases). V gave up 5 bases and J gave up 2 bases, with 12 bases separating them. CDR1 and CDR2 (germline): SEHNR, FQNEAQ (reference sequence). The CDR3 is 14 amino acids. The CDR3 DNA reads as TGTGCCAGCAGCGGAAGACAGAGAAACACTGAAGCTTTCTTT. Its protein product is CASSGRQRNTEAFF. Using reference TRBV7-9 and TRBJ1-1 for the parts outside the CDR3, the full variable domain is DTGVSQNPRHKITKRGQNVTFRCDPISEHNRLYWYRQTLGQGPEFLTYFQNEAQLEKSRLLSDRFSAERPKGSFSTLEIQRTEQGDSAMYLCASSGRQRNTEAFFGQGTRLTVV.

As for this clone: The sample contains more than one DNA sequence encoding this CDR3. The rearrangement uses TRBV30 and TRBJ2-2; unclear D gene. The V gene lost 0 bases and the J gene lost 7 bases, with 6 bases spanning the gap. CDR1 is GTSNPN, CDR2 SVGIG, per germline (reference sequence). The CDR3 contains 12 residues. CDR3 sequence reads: CAWSVGGGELFF. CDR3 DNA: TGTGCCTGGAGTGTTGGTGGCGGGGAGCTGTTTTTT.

CDR3 in amino acids: CASSRGPGNGYTF. The CDR3 coding sequence is TGTGCCAGCAGCCGGGGTCCGGGAAATGGCTACACCTTC. The genes are TRBV9 and TRBJ1-2; D gene uncertain. The V end lost 4 bases, the J end lost 6 bases, and 13 bases lay between the germline ends. There are 13 residues in the CDR3. The germline gives CDR1 SGDLS, CDR2 YYNGEE.

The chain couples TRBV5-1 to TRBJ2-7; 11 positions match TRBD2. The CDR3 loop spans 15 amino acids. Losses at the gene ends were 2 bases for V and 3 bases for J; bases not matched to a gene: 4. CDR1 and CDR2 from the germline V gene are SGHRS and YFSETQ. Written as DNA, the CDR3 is TGCGCCAGCAGCTTATTAGCGGGAGGGCTCTACGAGCAGTACTTC. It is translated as CASSLLAGGLYEQYF. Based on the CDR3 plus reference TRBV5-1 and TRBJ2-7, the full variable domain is KAGVTQTPRYLIKTRGQQVTLSCSPISGHRSVSWYQQTPGQGLQFLFEYFSETQRNKGNFPGRFSGRQFSNSRSEMNVSTLELGDSALYLCASSLLAGGLYEQYFGPGTRLTVT.

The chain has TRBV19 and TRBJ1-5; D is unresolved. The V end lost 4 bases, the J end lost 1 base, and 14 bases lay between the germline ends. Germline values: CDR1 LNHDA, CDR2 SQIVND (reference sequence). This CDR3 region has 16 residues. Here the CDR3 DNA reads TGTGCCAGTAGTAGGCTTGGGGAGGGCAGCAATCAGCCCCAGCATTTT. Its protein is CASSRLGEGSNQPQHF.